Following are 23 T cell receptor beta chains from one sample sequenced in a study of T cells after yellow fever vaccination. TCRdb analysed the 5' RACE reads with MiXCR anew, one entry per CDR3 protein. The sample lists about 320,000 distinct CDR3 sequences; approximately 4% were seen once. The source material was PBMCs, sampled 15 days after the yellow fever booster vaccination. The receptors here all came from a young man who received the YFV17D yellow fever vaccine.

The table lists this clonotype with many counts. The CDR3 reads CASSPGIQGTGELFF. The DNA of the CDR3 is TGTGCCAGCAGTCCTGGGATCCAGGGCACCGGGGAGCTGTTTTTT. The chain carries TRBV28 and TRBJ2-2; tentatively, D is TRBD1 (5 bases). CDR1 is MDHEN, CDR2 SYDVKM, per germline. The CDR3 has 15 residues. Trimming shortened V by 5 bases and J by 4 bases, and 14 bases separated the two germline ends.

This clonotype was seen more than once but under ten times. V is TRBV24-1 and J is TRBJ2-2; TRBD1 agrees at 8 bases. The CDR3 runs 17 residues. Germline-derived CDR1 and CDR2 are KGHDR and SFDVKD. V dropped 0 bases and J dropped 5; count of bases not matched to a gene: 7. The CDR3 region is CATSDLMVQGATGELFF. The CDR3 DNA reads TGTGCCACCAGTGATTTGATGGTCCAGGGGGCAACCGGGGAGCTGTTTTTT.

About this clonotype: Given a much more abundant clone one base away, this may be a read error. The chain employs TRBV5-4 and TRBJ2-7, with unresolved D. Germline values: CDR1 SGHNT, CDR2 YYREEE (reference sequence). This CDR3 region has 15 residues. The CDR3 DNA sequence: TGTGCCAGCCGCTTGGCCGCAGGCGGCCGCTACGAGCAGTACTTC. It encodes CASRLAAGGRYEQYF.

The chain recombines TRBV6-2 or TRBV6-3 with TRBJ2-1; 8 nucleotides line up with TRBD1. V gave up 6 bases and J gave up 7 bases; unmatched junction bases: 5. Germline V gene lookup returns CDR1 MNHEY and CDR2 SVGEGT. The CDR3 sequence is 13 residues long. CDR3 sequence: CASSSRQGNEQFF. As DNA, the CDR3 is TGTGCCAGCAGCTCCCGACAGGGGAATGAGCAGTTCTTC.

This clonotype has a handful of counts. The V call is TRBV20-1, the J call TRBJ2-5; D is possibly TRBD2 (5 bases). The CDR3 has 14 amino acids. Trimming cost V 6 bases and J 4 bases, with 18 bases left between them. Germline-derived CDR1 and CDR2 are DFQATT and SNEGSKA (reference sequence). The CDR3 reads CSASQLGSGETQYF. CDR3 DNA: TGCAGTGCCAGTCAGCTAGGGAGTGGAGAGACCCAGTACTTC.

This clonotype was seen ten or more times. CDR3 DNA: TGCGCCAGCAGCCACCCCTTAATCAGGGACAATGAGCAGTTCTTC. This gives the protein CASSHPLIRDNEQFF. The rearrangement uses TRBV4-1 and TRBJ2-1, with D possibly TRBD1 on 5 matching bases. The germline V gene encodes CDR1 MGHRA and CDR2 YSYEKL. The CDR3 has 15 residues. Trimming took 3 bases from V and 5 from J, leaving 14 bases between them.

Ten or more counts support this clonotype. Written as DNA, the CDR3 is TGCGCCAGCAGCCAAGATGGGGTCGGGGGCTACAATGAGCAGTTCTTC. Translation gives CASSQDGVGGYNEQFF. The chain recombines TRBV4-3 with TRBJ2-1, with D possibly TRBD2 on 6 matching bases. The V end lost 0 bases, the J end lost 3 bases, and 12 bases lay between the germline ends. CDR3 length: 16 residues. CDR1 and CDR2 from the germline V gene are LGHNA and YSLEER.

This clonotype has ten or more counts. The chain is built from TRBV6-2 or TRBV6-3 and TRBJ1-2; no reliable D call. Germline V CDR1 and CDR2: MNHEY, SVGEGT. The V and J ends lost 4 bases and 8 bases respectively, with 17 bases between them. The CDR3 runs 14 residues. CDR3 sequence (DNA): TGTGCCAGCAGTTCACCAGCCTCCTTTATAGGCTACACCTTC. It specifies CASSSPASFIGYTF.

The chain uses TRBV7-9 and TRBJ1-1; maybe TRBD1 (6 bases). The germline V and J ends were trimmed by 5 bases and 8 bases, with 21 bases remaining between them. This CDR3 spans 15 amino acids. CDR1 SEHNR and CDR2 FQNEAQ come from the germline V gene (reference sequence). The CDR3 DNA follows: TGTGCCAGCAGCCAGGGGTCAGGGAAGATCAGAGAAGCTTTCTTT. Protein: CASSQGSGKIREAFF.

Concerning this clonotype: This may be a read error, as it is one base from a much larger clone. The chain uses TRBV29-1 and TRBJ2-2, with a tentative D call TRBD2 (5 bases). Germline V gives CDR1 SQVTM, CDR2 ANQGSEA. V shed 7 bases and J shed 7 bases, with 13 bases lying between them. The CDR3 covers 12 residues. The CDR3 spells CSGGLVSGELFF. The CDR3 DNA follows: TGCAGCGGAGGACTGGTCAGCGGGGAGCTGTTTTTT.

This clonotype was seen repeatedly, ten times or more. The CDR3 loop reads CASSQTGTAYNEQFF. The CDR3 bases are TGCGCCAGCAGCCAAACCGGGACAGCCTACAATGAGCAGTTCTTC. The chain links TRBV4-1 to TRBJ2-1, with 7 bases matching TRBD1. Trimming took 2 bases from V and 2 from J; bases not matched to a gene: 3. This CDR3 is 15 amino acids long. The germline gives CDR1 MGHRA, CDR2 YSYEKL.

This chain uses TRBV19 with TRBJ2-3; either TRBD1 or TRBD2 may fit D (6 bases each). The CDR3 is 13 amino acids. Trimming stripped 0 bases from V and 14 bases from J, with 15 bases between. The germline CDR1 and CDR2 sequences are LNHDA and SQIVND (reference sequence). DNA for the CDR3: TGTGCCAGTAGTATAGATCTCGGGGGCCCGCGGTATTTT. Residues: CASSIDLGGPRYF.

The chain's CDR3 is CASSLGLAGSQGNEQFF. The CDR3 DNA is TGCGCCAGCAGCTTGGGACTAGCGGGGAGCCAGGGGAATGAGCAGTTCTTC. V gene TRBV5-1 combines with J gene TRBJ2-1; 11 bases fit TRBD2. The CDR3 sequence is 17 residues long. With V trimmed by 0 bases and J by 7 bases, 9 bases remained unmatched. The germline V gene encodes CDR1 SGHRS and CDR2 YFSETQ. Full variable domain (missing parts from reference TRBV5-1 and TRBJ2-1): KAGVTQTPRYLIKTRGQQVTLSCSPISGHRSVSWYQQTPGQGLQFLFEYFSETQRNKGNFPGRFSGRQFSNSRSEMNVSTLELGDSALYLCASSLGLAGSQGNEQFFGPGTRLTVL.

This clonotype was seen ten or more times. The J gene is TRBJ2-3, the V gene TRBV7-2; 8 nucleotides line up with TRBD2. The CDR3 extends over 16 amino acids. V trimming: 3 bases; J trimming: 1 base; junction bases outside the gene matches: 6. The V gene's germline CDR1 is SGHTA and CDR2 FQGNSA. The CDR3 loop reads CASSLERGPGTDTQYF. In DNA form, the CDR3 reads TGTGCCAGCAGCTTGGAGCGGGGGCCTGGCACAGATACGCAGTATTTT.

This clonotype was seen ten or more times. The chain carries TRBV6-2 or TRBV6-3 and TRBJ1-1; 9 bases agree with TRBD1. From germline, CDR1 is MNHEY and CDR2 SVGEGT. Unmatched junction bases numbered 5, after V lost 0 bases and J lost 6 bases. The CDR3 has 15 residues. CDR3 sequence: CASSYSGTGSAEAFF. CDR3 in DNA: TGTGCCAGCAGTTACTCCGGGACAGGGTCGGCTGAAGCTTTCTTT.

This clonotype came up many times. J is TRBJ1-1 and V is TRBV6-6; D uncertain. The CDR3 is 12 amino acids. The germline V gene has CDR1 MNHNY and CDR2 SVGAGI (reference sequence). Trimming cost V 4 bases and J 1 base, with 4 bases left between them. The DNA for the CDR3 is TGTGCCAGCAGTTCCAGGAACACTGAAGCTTTCTTT. It codes for CASSSRNTEAFF.

In this sample, this clonotype turned up many times. The J gene is TRBJ1-2, the V gene TRBV6-5; TRBD1 is a possible D gene (5 bases). The CDR3 has 15 amino acids. With 0 bases removed from V and 4 bases from J, the gap between germline ends came to 12 bases. CDR1 MNHEY and CDR2 SVGAGI come from the germline V gene. The chain's CDR3 is CASSYSAGPSYGYTF. The CDR3 DNA reads TGTGCCAGCAGTTACTCCGCGGGACCAAGCTATGGCTACACCTTC.

The table lists this clonotype with many counts. This chain connects TRBV20-1 to TRBJ1-1; 8 nucleotides line up with TRBD1. V was clipped by 3 bases and J by 2 bases; unmatched bases: 8. This CDR3 contains 15 residues. Germline assignment: CDR1 DFQATT and CDR2 SNEGSKA (reference sequence). CDR3 nucleotide sequence: TGCAGTGCTAGGGAAAGCAGGGGGCTTAACACTGAAGCTTTCTTT. Protein product: CSARESRGLNTEAFF.

This clonotype was observed many times. The chain carries TRBV7-2 and TRBJ2-1, with unresolved D. The CDR3 contains 14 residues. Germline V CDR1 and CDR2: SGHTA, FQGNSA. The V and J ends lost 5 bases and 4 bases respectively, with 12 bases between them. The CDR3 sequence is CASSHPGHYNEQFF. In nucleotides, the CDR3 is TGTGCCAGCAGCCATCCGGGCCATTACAATGAGCAGTTCTTC.

This clonotype was observed many times. This sequence joins TRBV24-1 and TRBJ2-1; a possible D gene is TRBD2 (5 bases). V lost 4 bases and J lost 12, with 12 bases in between. This CDR3 comprises 12 residues. The V gene's germline CDR1 is KGHDR and CDR2 SFDVKD. The CDR3 DNA follows: TGTGCCACCAGTGACCTGACAAGCGGGCAGTTCTTC. The encoded protein is CATSDLTSGQFF.

This clonotype has at least ten counts. V is TRBV9 and J is TRBJ2-5; 10 bases agree with TRBD2. CDR3 length: 13 amino acids. Germline V lookup: CDR1 SGDLS, CDR2 YYNGEE. V was clipped by 6 bases and J by 4 bases; unmatched bases: 3. For the CDR3, the DNA is TGTGCCAGCAACCCTAGCGGGGGAGAGACCCAGTACTTC. Translation gives CASNPSGGETQYF.

The J gene is TRBJ2-3, the V gene TRBV12-3 or TRBV12-4; no firm D call. The CDR3 extends over 14 amino acids. With 6 bases removed from V and 2 bases from J, the gap between germline ends came to 12 bases. Written as DNA, the CDR3 is TGTGCCAGCAGCCCCTCAGGAACCACAGATACGCAGTATTTT. Amino acids: CASSPSGTTDTQYF.

This clonotype was recorded a few times. The chain carries TRBV29-1 and TRBJ2-7; the D gene could be TRBD1 or TRBD2 (7 bases each). CDR1 is SQVTM, CDR2 ANQGSEA, per germline. This CDR3 is 14 amino acids long. Between the trimmed V and J ends, which lost 4 bases and 3 bases, there was a span of 16 bases. In DNA form, the CDR3 reads TGCAGCGTTGTCGGGGGAGGGGGCGGCTACGAGCAGTACTTC. As protein: CSVVGGGGGYEQYF.